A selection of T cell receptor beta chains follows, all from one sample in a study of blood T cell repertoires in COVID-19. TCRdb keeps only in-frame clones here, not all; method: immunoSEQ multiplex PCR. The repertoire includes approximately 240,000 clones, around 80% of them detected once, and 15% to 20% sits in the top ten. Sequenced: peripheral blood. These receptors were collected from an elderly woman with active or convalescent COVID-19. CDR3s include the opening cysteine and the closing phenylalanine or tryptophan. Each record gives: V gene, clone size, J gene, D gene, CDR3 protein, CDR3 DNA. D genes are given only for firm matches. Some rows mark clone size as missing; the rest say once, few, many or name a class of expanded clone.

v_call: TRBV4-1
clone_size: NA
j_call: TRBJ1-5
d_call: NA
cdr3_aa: CASSQVSGIQPQHF
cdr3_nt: TGCGCCAGCAGCCAAGTCTCAGGGATACAGCCCCAGCATTTT

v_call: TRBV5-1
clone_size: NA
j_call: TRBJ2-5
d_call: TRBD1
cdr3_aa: CASSPGTGCRETQYF
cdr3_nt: TGCGCCAGCAGCCCAGGGACAGGATGCCGAGAGACCCAGTACTTC

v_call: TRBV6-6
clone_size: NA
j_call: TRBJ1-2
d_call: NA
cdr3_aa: CASSPLGAAQVIRYTF
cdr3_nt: TGTGCCAGCAGTCCCTTGGGGGCCGCCCAAGTTATACGCTACACCTTC

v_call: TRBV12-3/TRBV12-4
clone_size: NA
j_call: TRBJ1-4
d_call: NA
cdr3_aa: CASSYLGGEKLFF
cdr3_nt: TGTGCCAGCAGTTACCTAGGCGGTGAAAAACTGTTTTTT

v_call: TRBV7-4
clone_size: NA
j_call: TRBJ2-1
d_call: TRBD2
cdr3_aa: CASSPRTSGGAYNEQFF
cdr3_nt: TGTGCCAGCAGCCCTCGGACTAGCGGGGGGGCATACAATGAGCAGTTCTTC

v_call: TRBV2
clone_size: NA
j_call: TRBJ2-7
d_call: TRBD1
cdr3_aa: CASRGQGVSYEQYF
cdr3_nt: TGTGCCAGCAGGGGACAGGGGGTCTCCTACGAGCAGTACTTC

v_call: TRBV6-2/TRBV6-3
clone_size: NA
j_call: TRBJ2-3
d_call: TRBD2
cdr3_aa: CASSTRGGSTDTQYF
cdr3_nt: TGTGCCAGCAGTACACGGGGGGGCAGCACAGATACGCAGTATTTT

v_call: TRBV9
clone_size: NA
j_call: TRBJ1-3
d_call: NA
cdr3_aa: CASSVAEGSGNTIYF
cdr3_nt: TGTGCCAGCAGCGTAGCAGAGGGATCCGGAAACACCATATATTTT

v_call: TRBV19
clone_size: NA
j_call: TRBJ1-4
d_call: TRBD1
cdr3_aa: CASSADRVYEKLFF
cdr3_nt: TGTGCCAGTAGTGCAGACAGGGTGTATGAAAAACTGTTTTTT

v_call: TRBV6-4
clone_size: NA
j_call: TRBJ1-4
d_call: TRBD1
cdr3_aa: CASSTLNDRATNEKLFF
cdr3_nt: TGTGCCAGCAGTACCCTCAATGACAGGGCAACTAATGAAAAACTGTTTTTT

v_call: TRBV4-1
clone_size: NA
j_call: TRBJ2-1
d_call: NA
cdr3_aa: CASSQGLLATYNEQFF
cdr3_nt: TGCGCCAGCAGCCAAGGCCTGTTGGCAACCTACAATGAGCAGTTCTTC

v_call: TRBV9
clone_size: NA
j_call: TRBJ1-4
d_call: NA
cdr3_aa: CASSPTGATNEKLFF
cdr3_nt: TGTGCCAGCAGCCCCACCGGTGCAACTAATGAAAAACTGTTTTTT

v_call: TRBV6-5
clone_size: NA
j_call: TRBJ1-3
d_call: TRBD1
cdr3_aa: CASRGQGAMDTIYF
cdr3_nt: TGTGCCAGCAGGGGACAGGGGGCGATGGACACCATATATTTT

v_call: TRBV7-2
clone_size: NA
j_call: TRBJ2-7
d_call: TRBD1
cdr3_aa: CASSKYDRGNYEQYF
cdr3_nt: TGTGCCAGCAGCAAATACGACAGGGGGAACTACGAGCAGTACTTC

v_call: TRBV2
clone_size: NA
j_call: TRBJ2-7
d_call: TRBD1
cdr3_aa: CASGTGQGVGSFHF
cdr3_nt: TGTGCCAGCGGTACGGGACAGGGGGTCGGCAGTTTCCACTTC

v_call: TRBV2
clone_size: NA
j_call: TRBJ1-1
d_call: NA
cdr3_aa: CASGTGGQNTEAFF
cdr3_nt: TGTGCCAGCGGGACGGGGGGCCAGAACACTGAAGCTTTCTTT

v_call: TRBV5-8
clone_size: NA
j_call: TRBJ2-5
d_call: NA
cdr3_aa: CASSLPPQAQYF
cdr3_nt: TGTGCCAGCAGCTTGCCCCCGCAGGCCCAGTACTTC

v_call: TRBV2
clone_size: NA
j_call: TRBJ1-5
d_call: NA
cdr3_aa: CASRGDSNVASQHF
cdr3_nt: TGTGCCAGCAGGGGCGATTCGAATGTGGCTTCCCAGCATTTT

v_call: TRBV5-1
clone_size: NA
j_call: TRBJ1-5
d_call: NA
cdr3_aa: CASSPGEGWNQPQHF
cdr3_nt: TGCGCCAGCAGCCCGGGGGAGGGGTGGAATCAGCCCCAGCATTTT

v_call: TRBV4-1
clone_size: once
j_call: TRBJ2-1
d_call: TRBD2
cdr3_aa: CASSFYGTSGYNEQFF
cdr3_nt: TGCGCCAGCAGCTTCTACGGGACTAGCGGTTACAATGAGCAGTTCTTC

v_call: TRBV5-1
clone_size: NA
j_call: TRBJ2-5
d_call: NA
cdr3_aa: CASSLQNQKETQYF
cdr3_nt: TGCGCCAGCAGCTTGCAAAACCAGAAGGAGACCCAGTACTTC

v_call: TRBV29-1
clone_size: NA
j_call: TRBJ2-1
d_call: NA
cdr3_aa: CSVEEMPSEYNEQFF
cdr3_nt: TGCAGCGTTGAAGAAATGCCTAGCGAATACAATGAGCAGTTCTTC